Listed here is a single T cell receptor (beta chain). Its antigen is currently unknown. The source of the sample is a study of identical twins. Whole-study results and caveats: Models predicted too little out-of-frame TCR alpha sharing in monozygotic twins. The study found weaker excess twin sharing in beta out-of-frame sequences. Where out-of-frame alpha sequences were twin-shared, they showed excess low generation probability.

TCRdb analysed the 5' RACE reads with MiXCR anew, one entry per CDR3 protein. The table records roughly 1.6 million distinct CDR3 sequences, around a third of them present only once. The origin of this receptor is a newborn girl in good health. Sequenced material: cord blood.

CDR3 in amino acids: CSARAGTITTGELFF. The CDR3 region has the DNA TGCAGTGCTAGGGCCGGGACTATAACGACCGGGGAGCTGTTTTTT. The chain links TRBV20-1 to TRBJ2-2; TRBD2 matches at 7 bases. V lost 3 bases, J lost 5 bases, and 9 bases stayed unmatched. CDR1 and CDR2 from the germline V gene are DFQATT and SNEGSKA (reference sequence). This CDR3 has 15 residues.